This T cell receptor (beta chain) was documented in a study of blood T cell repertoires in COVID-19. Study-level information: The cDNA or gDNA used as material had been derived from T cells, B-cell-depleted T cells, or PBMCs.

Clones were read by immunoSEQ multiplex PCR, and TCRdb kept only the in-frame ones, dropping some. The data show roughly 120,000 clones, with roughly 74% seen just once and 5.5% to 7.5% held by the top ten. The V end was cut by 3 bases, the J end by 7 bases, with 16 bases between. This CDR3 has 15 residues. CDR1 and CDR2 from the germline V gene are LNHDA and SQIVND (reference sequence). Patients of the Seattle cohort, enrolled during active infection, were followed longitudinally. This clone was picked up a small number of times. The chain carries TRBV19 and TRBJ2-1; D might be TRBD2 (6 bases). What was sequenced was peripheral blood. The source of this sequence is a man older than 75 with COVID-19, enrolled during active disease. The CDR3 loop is CASSISAGPVNEQFF. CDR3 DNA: TGTGCCAGTAGTATTTCAGCGGGCCCGGTGAATGAGCAGTTCTTC.